This entry lists 31 T cell receptor beta chains sequenced from one sample in a study of cytomegalovirus exposure and HLA in healthy donors. PCR involved 60 Vbeta and 13 Jbeta primers. Sequencing used immunoSEQ multiplex PCR; TCRdb keeps in-frame clones, though not all of them. In the table there are hundreds of thousands of clones, 75% to 90% of which are singletons. The source material was PBMCs. Receptors were obtained from a boy aged 2-15 years in good health and CMV-seronegative.

The chain couples TRBV5-4 to TRBJ2-1, with 8 positions matching TRBD2. J gave up 7 bases and V 0 bases, and 9 bases lay outside the gene matches. The CDR3 extends over 16 amino acids. CDR1 and CDR2 (germline): SGHNT, YYREEE (reference sequence). CDR3 protein: CASSLALAGGDNEQFF. The CDR3 DNA reads as TGTGCCAGCAGCTTGGCCCTTGCGGGAGGCGATAATGAGCAGTTCTTC.

The rearrangement uses TRBV6-5 and TRBJ2-7; D possibly corresponds to TRBD1 (5 bases). The V end lost 2 bases, the J end lost 9 bases, and 14 bases lay between the germline ends. This CDR3 has 13 residues. The germline CDR1 and CDR2 sequences are MNHEY and SVGAGI. The DNA of the CDR3 is TGTGCCAGCAGTTACAACTCTGGGGCAGGGCAGTACTTC. Protein product: CASSYNSGAGQYF.

The V and J genes are TRBV6-5 and TRBJ2-1; 8 bases agree with TRBD2. CDR3 length: 14 residues. The germline V gene encodes CDR1 MNHEY and CDR2 SVGAGI. The V gene end was trimmed by 2 bases and the J gene end by 9 bases; junction bases not matched to a gene: 6. CDR3 nucleotides: TGTGCCAGCAGTTACGTGGCGGGAGGAGGTGAGCAGTTCTTC. Translating gives CASSYVAGGGEQFF.

In nucleotides, the CDR3 is TGTGCCAGCAGCTTAGAGAGAGAGACCCAGTACTTC. Its protein product is CASSLERETQYF. This chain joins TRBV11-2 and TRBJ2-5; D is ambiguous. V dropped 0 bases and J dropped 4 bases, with 3 bases sitting between them. Germline V gives CDR1 SGHAT, CDR2 FQNNGV. The CDR3 has 12 residues.

This chain joins TRBV11-1 and TRBJ2-1, with 8 bases fitting TRBD1. Per germline, CDR1 SGHAT and CDR2 FQDESV (reference sequence). The CDR3 contains 16 residues. J was trimmed by 4 bases and V by 5 bases; bases with no gene match: 10. The CDR3 spells CASSPQGQVRYNEQFF. The CDR3 DNA follows: TGTGCCAGCAGCCCGCAGGGACAGGTCCGATACAATGAGCAGTTCTTC.

J is TRBJ2-5 and V is TRBV11-2; possibly TRBD1 for D (6 bases). The CDR3 length is 12 residues. Germline V lookup: CDR1 SGHAT, CDR2 FQNNGV. V lost 5 bases, J lost 10 bases, and 14 bases lay in between. CDR3 protein: CASSGHGTNQYF. CDR3 in DNA: TGTGCCAGCAGCGGGCACGGGACAAACCAGTACTTC. Complete variable domain (other parts from reference TRBV11-2 and TRBJ2-5): EAGVAQSPRYKIIEKRQSVAFWCNPISGHATLYWYQQILGQGPKLLIQFQNNGVVDDSQLPKDRFSAERLKGVDSTLKIQPAKLEDSAVYLCASSGHGTNQYFGPGTRLLVL.

J is TRBJ2-5 and V is TRBV11-3; maybe TRBD1 (6 bases). TRBJ2-7 explains the end of the DNA better; the J call may be wrong. CDR3 length: 13 residues. Germline V CDR1 and CDR2: SGHNT, YENEEA. CDR3 nucleotides: TGTGCCAGCAGTCTCCGGGACACCTACGAGCAGTACTTC. Translated: CASSLRDTYEQYF.

V and J are TRBV6-6 and TRBJ1-2; TRBD1 agrees at 9 bases. Germline CDR1 and CDR2: MNHNY and SVGAGI (reference sequence). Germline trimming cut 7 bases from V and 4 bases from J; bases unmatched to any gene: 7. The CDR3 is 14 residues long. The CDR3 nucleotides read TGTGCCAGCACCCCGGGACAGGGAATCTATGGCTACACCTTC. This translates into CASTPGQGIYGYTF.

The chain recombines TRBV7-2 with TRBJ2-7; 9 positions match TRBD1. The CDR3 is made up of 14 amino acids. The J segment lost 3 bases and the V segment lost 7 bases, leaving 7 bases of the junction unmatched. Germline CDR1 SGHTA, CDR2 FQGNSA. The CDR3 protein is CASTTWTGDYEQYF. The CDR3 DNA reads as TGTGCCAGCACCACATGGACAGGGGACTACGAGCAGTACTTC.

The chain uses TRBV5-1 and TRBJ1-2; the D gene is possibly TRBD1 (5 bases). This CDR3 spans 17 amino acids. Germline CDR1 is SGHRS and CDR2 is YFSETQ. V was cut by 4 bases and J by 6 bases, with 25 bases left in between. Here the CDR3 DNA reads TGCGCCAGCAGCCCCCTGATAACGGCCGACAGTTCGGATGGCTACACCTTC. Encoded protein: CASSPLITADSSDGYTF.

This chain links TRBV11-2 with TRBJ2-7, with 10 bases that match TRBD2. V gave up 1 base and J gave up 5 bases; unmatched junction bases: 2. The CDR3 length is 14 residues. Germline CDR1 and CDR2: SGHAT and FQNNGV. CDR3 loop: CASSLGAGGNEQYF. CDR3 sequence (DNA): TGTGCCAGCAGCTTAGGAGCGGGAGGGAACGAGCAGTACTTC.

The chain links TRBV5-1 to TRBJ2-5; TRBD1 aligns across 7 bases. J lost 0 bases, V lost 4 bases, and 6 bases had no gene match. This CDR3 has 15 residues. The germline gives CDR1 SGHRS, CDR2 YFSETQ. This CDR3 is CASSTGTVDQETQYF. The CDR3 DNA reads TGCGCCAGCAGCACCGGGACAGTAGACCAAGAGACCCAGTACTTC. Full variable domain (rest looked up from reference TRBV5-1 and TRBJ2-5): KAGVTQTPRYLIKTRGQQVTLSCSPISGHRSVSWYQQTPGQGLQFLFEYFSETQRNKGNFPGRFSGRQFSNSRSEMNVSTLELGDSALYLCASSTGTVDQETQYFGPGTRLLVL.

The chain combines TRBV11-2 with TRBJ1-1, with D perhaps TRBD1 (5 bases). Trimming left V 5 bases short and J 5 bases short, with 15 bases between. CDR1 and CDR2 from the germline V gene are SGHAT and FQNNGV. CDR3 length equals 14 residues. The DNA of the CDR3 is TGTGCCAGCAGCGGAGCTCGGGGGTTGACTGAAGCTTTCTTT. It specifies CASSGARGLTEAFF.

This sequence joins TRBV15 and TRBJ2-5; 8 positions match TRBD1. The J call may be mistaken, given a closer DNA end match to TRBJ2-7. The CDR3 runs to 15 residues. CDR1 and CDR2 from the germline V gene are LNHNV and YYDKDF (reference sequence). The CDR3 nucleotides are TGTGCCACCAGCAGAGGCCAGGGGGCGACGAACGAGCAGTACTTC. Amino acid sequence: CATSRGQGATNEQYF.

The gene calls are TRBV19 and TRBJ1-1, with D tentatively TRBD1 (6 bases). From germline, CDR1 is LNHDA and CDR2 SQIVND (reference sequence). The CDR3 runs to 14 residues. Trimming removed 5 bases from V and 6 bases from J, with 16 bases in between. CDR3 coding DNA: TGTGCCAGTAGTCCCGGGACACTAAACGCTGAAGCTTTCTTT. It specifies CASSPGTLNAEAFF.

J is TRBJ2-3 and V is TRBV6-5; D is undetermined. This CDR3 region has 13 residues. Germline V gene lookup returns CDR1 MNHEY and CDR2 SVGAGI. The V end was cut by 4 bases, the J end by 2 bases, with 7 bases between. CDR3 coding DNA: TGTGCCAGCAGTTGGGCCTCCACAGATACGCAGTATTTT. It specifies CASSWASTDTQYF.

This clone was counted at least ten times. This sequence joins TRBV4-1 and TRBJ1-2; 9 bases map to TRBD1. CDR3 size: 16 residues. Germline V gene lookup returns CDR1 MGHRA and CDR2 YSYEKL. J lost 8 bases, V lost 4 bases, and 14 bases had no gene match. CDR3 DNA sequence: TGCGCCAGCAGCCTCCCCGGGACAGGGATTCACAACGGCTACACCTTC. It specifies CASSLPGTGIHNGYTF.

The chain uses TRBV19 and TRBJ1-2, with 10 bases that match TRBD1. V dropped 5 bases and J dropped 0; count of bases not matched to a gene: 6. The V gene's germline CDR1 is LNHDA and CDR2 SQIVND (reference sequence). This CDR3 region has 16 residues. The CDR3 loop is CASSLTGGAANYGYTF. As DNA, the CDR3 is TGTGCCAGTAGTTTGACAGGGGGCGCCGCTAACTATGGCTACACCTTC.

This clone has just one count. This chain connects TRBV7-8 to TRBJ1-1, with D possibly matching TRBD1 (5 bases). Trimming cost V 3 bases and J 7 bases, with 15 bases left between them. The germline V gene has CDR1 SGHVS and CDR2 FQNEAQ. This CDR3 is built from 14 residues. The DNA of the CDR3 is TGTGCCAGCAGCTTGGAGCGGGGGAGGGTTGAAGCTTTCTTT. Translated, it gives CASSLERGRVEAFF. Looking up the rest from reference TRBV7-8 and TRBJ1-1 gives the full variable domain: GAGVSQSPRYKVAKRGQDVALRCDPISGHVSLFWYQQALGQGPEFLTYFQNEAQLDKSGLPSDRFFAERPEGSVSTLKIQRTQQEDSAVYLCASSLERGRVEAFFGQGTRLTVV.

The chain has TRBV2 and TRBJ2-3; TRBD2 matches 7 bases. V shed 4 bases, J shed 2 bases, and the junction held 6 bases outside the gene matches. CDR1 is SNHLY, CDR2 FYNNEI, per germline. The CDR3 has 15 residues. The CDR3 sequence: CASSGRGDLTDTQYF. Here the CDR3 DNA reads TGTGCCAGCAGTGGACGGGGGGACCTCACAGATACGCAGTATTTT.

The rearrangement joins TRBV12-5 to TRBJ2-5; the match to TRBD2 covers 7 bases. Germline V gene lookup returns CDR1 LGHNT and CDR2 FRNRAP. Losses at the gene ends were 7 bases for V and 5 bases for J; bases not matched to a gene: 4. There are 12 residues in the CDR3. CDR3 in amino acids: CASAGLGETQYF. The CDR3 DNA reads as TGTGCTAGTGCCGGACTAGGGGAGACCCAGTACTTC.

Here the CDR3 reads CASRKPEALDRMASTDTQYF. The CDR3 DNA sequence: TGTGCCAGCAGGAAACCCGAAGCCCTAGACCGGATGGCAAGCACAGATACGCAGTATTTT. This chain joins TRBV21-1 and TRBJ2-3; the tabulated D call, TRBD2, remains unverified against the DNA. TRBV21-1 is given as a pseudogene. The CDR3 is made up of 20 amino acids.

This clone was seen a handful of times. The rearrangement joins TRBV5-1 to TRBJ1-1; a possible D gene is TRBD1 (5 bases). With 7 bases removed from V and 1 base from J, the gap between germline ends came to 14 bases. The CDR3 runs 14 residues. Per germline, CDR1 SGHRS and CDR2 YFSETQ. CDR3 region: CASESTGTNTEAFF. CDR3 bases: TGCGCCAGCGAAAGCACAGGTACGAACACTGAAGCTTTCTTT.

This sequence joins TRBV4-1 and TRBJ2-5; maybe TRBD1 (6 bases). The germline V gene has CDR1 MGHRA and CDR2 YSYEKL. The V gene lost 0 bases and the J gene lost 6 bases, with 29 bases spanning the gap. The length of the CDR3 is 20 residues. CDR3 amino acids: CASSQDPTPYSTGISKTQYF. The CDR3 DNA sequence: TGCGCCAGCAGCCAAGATCCTACCCCATACTCTACAGGGATCAGTAAGACCCAGTACTTC.

J is TRBJ1-2 and V is TRBV5-1, with D possibly being TRBD1 (5 bases). CDR1 is SGHRS, CDR2 YFSETQ, per germline. Trimming removed 2 bases at V and 3 bases at J, with 11 bases between. The CDR3 extends over 14 amino acids. The CDR3 region is CASSFGWGDYGYTF. CDR3 bases: TGCGCCAGCAGCTTCGGCTGGGGGGACTATGGCTACACCTTC.

The chain is built from TRBV9 and TRBJ2-7; TRBD1 is a possible D gene (6 bases). Germline V lookup: CDR1 SGDLS, CDR2 YYNGEE. The V end lost 0 bases, the J end lost 0 bases, and 7 bases lay between the germline ends. The CDR3 spans 14 residues. CDR3 sequence reads: CASSVGGLSYEQYF. In DNA, the CDR3 is TGTGCCAGCAGCGTAGGGGGGCTCTCCTACGAGCAGTACTTC.

The CDR3 loop reads CASSFLRQGTSGNTIYF. CDR3 coding DNA: TGTGCCAGCAGCTTCTTGAGACAGGGTACTTCTGGAAACACCATATATTTT. The rearrangement uses TRBV5-6 and TRBJ1-3; TRBD1 matches 7 bases. Trimming at V came to 2 bases and at J to 1 base, leaving 9 bases not matched to a gene. Germline assignment: CDR1 SGHDT and CDR2 YYEEEE. The CDR3 has 17 amino acids.

This clone was seen a few times. V and J are TRBV5-4 and TRBJ1-1; D is perhaps TRBD1 (5 bases). The CDR3 sequence is 14 residues long. Germline V lookup: CDR1 SGHNT, CDR2 YYREEE (reference sequence). Trimming pared 4 bases from V and 1 base from J, leaving 11 bases between. The CDR3 region is CASSPGHSNTEAFF. DNA of the CDR3: TGTGCCAGCAGCCCCGGACACTCGAACACTGAAGCTTTCTTT.

The chain has TRBV6-1 and TRBJ1-2; D remains ambiguous. Germline assignment: CDR1 MNHNS and CDR2 SASEGT. CDR3 length equals 10 residues. V lost 11 bases and J lost 4, with 8 bases in between. CDR3 amino acids: CAARGYGYTF. In DNA form, the CDR3 reads TGTGCCGCCCGGGGCTATGGCTACACCTTC.

This chain joins TRBV25-1 and TRBJ2-5; 9 nucleotides line up with TRBD2. This CDR3 is built from 15 residues. CDR1 is MGHDK and CDR2 is SYGVNS in the germline V gene. The ends lost 2 bases at V and 3 bases at J; junction bases unmatched: 4. CDR3 bases: TGTGCCAGCAGTGAAACAAGCGGGGGGAAAGAGACCCAGTACTTC. Protein sequence: CASSETSGGKETQYF.

V and J are TRBV9 and TRBJ2-3, with 9 bases fitting TRBD2. J was trimmed by 2 bases and V by 4 bases; bases with no gene match: 8. Germline V gene lookup returns CDR1 SGDLS and CDR2 YYNGEE. The CDR3 extends over 16 amino acids. CDR3 loop: CASSIRSGGITDTQYF. In DNA form, the CDR3 reads TGTGCCAGCAGCATAAGGAGCGGGGGGATCACAGATACGCAGTATTTT.